One T cell receptor (beta chain) is described in this entry. Antigen: not known. The sample is drawn from a study of blood T cells in healthy people across ages. The study, taken as a whole, reports: Estimated diversity, derived from one million T cells, was regarded as an underestimate.

Together with a sample-barcoded 5' primer, a J-beta primer mix was included in a second PCR lasting roughly 7 to 11 cycles. MiXCR, run by TCRdb on the 5' RACE reads, gives a single entry per CDR3 protein. The sample has about 1 million distinct CDR3 sequences; over 35% are singletons. All donors came from Russia, were Caucasian and healthy, and spanned ages roughly 6 to 95. Collection of around 10 milliliters of peripheral blood was performed for each donor. The material sequenced was blood. This TCR came from a woman aged 55 to 70 in good health.

Written as DNA, the CDR3 is TGCGCCAGCAGCCAAGGGACCCGGAACACTGAAGCTTTCTTT. This translates into CASSQGTRNTEAFF. J is TRBJ1-1 and V is TRBV4-1; D gene unclear. V shed 1 base and J shed 1 base, with 7 bases lying between them. Germline values: CDR1 MGHRA, CDR2 YSYEKL. The CDR3 is 14 residues long.